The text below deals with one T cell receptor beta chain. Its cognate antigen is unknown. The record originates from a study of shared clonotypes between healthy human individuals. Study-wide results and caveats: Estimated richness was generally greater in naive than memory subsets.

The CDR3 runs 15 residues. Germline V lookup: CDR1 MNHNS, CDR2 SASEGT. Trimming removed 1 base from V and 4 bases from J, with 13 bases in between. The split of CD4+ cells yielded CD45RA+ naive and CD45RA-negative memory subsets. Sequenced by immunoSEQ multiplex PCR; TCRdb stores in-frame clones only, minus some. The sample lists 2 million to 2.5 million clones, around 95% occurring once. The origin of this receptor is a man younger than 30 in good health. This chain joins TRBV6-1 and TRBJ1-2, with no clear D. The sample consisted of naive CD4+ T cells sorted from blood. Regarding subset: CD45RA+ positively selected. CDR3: CASSEDGPLGYGYTF. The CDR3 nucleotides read TGTGCCAGCAGTGAAGATGGACCTCTGGGCTATGGCTACACCTTC.